This TCR beta chain was sequenced in a study of OX40 agonist ivuxolimab in advanced cancers. Regarding the research as a whole: Ivuxolimab was a fully human IgG2 agonistic monoclonal antibody targeting the costimulatory receptor OX40 (CD134). Intravenous ivuxolimab was administered to patients every 2 weeks at six dose levels: 0.01, 0.1, 0.3, 1.5, 3 and 10 mg/kg. Among the roughly 52 dose-escalation patients, roughly 20 had hepatocellular carcinoma, 15 melanoma, 9 renal cell carcinoma and 9 head and neck cancer. The dose-escalation cohort was over 70% male with a mean age of about 65 years, ranging from roughly 23 to 90. Patients were allowed to have had prior anti-PD-1, anti-PD-L1 or anti-CTLA-4 therapy, and more than 30% of the dose-escalation patients had previously received checkpoint inhibitors. Partial responses occurred in three dose-escalation patients, of whom one had hepatocellular carcinoma and two had cutaneous melanoma. Peripheral TCRbeta sequencing was intended to test whether TCR sequence diversity was altered and clonal T-cell expansion was caused by ivuxolimab. The paper covers the monotherapy dose-escalation part of the phase I ivuxolimab trial, which included N of about 51 patients. What the authors observed across the whole study: Low levels of normalized T-cell clonal expansion were also seen in some patients who did not respond. After ivuxolimab, expanded clones were on average more numerous among CD8+ T cells than among CD4+ T cells. At doses of 0.1 to 3.0 mg/kg, clonal expansion of both CD4+ and CD8+ T cells in blood was seen between baseline and week 6. The antigen specificity of the clonally expanded peripheral T cells was not determined. In the 0.1-3.0 mg/kg groups, partial responders were among the patients with the lowest normalized peripheral clonal expansion, particularly in CD8+ T cells.

V loses 7 bases of germline sequence and J loses 7 bases, and the interval between the two ends is 10 bases. Measured from the cysteine to the phenylalanine, the CDR3 is 10 residues long. Only the CDR3 portion is preserved as DNA: 30 bases, with reading frame beginning at the first base. CDR1 and CDR2 (SQVTM, ANQGSEA) derive from the germline V gene. The trial excluded patients who had a history of autoimmune disease or were on systemic immunosuppression. Peripheral blood for TCR sequencing was collected from all dose cohorts at baseline, on cycle 4 day 1, and on cycle 7 day 1. Samples were obtained from an open-label, multicenter, first-in-human phase I dose-escalation trial of ivuxolimab. Adults with locally advanced or metastatic melanoma, renal cell, hepatocellular, or head and neck squamous cell carcinoma were enrolled in the trial. CD4+ and CD8+ T cells were sorted separately from peripheral blood before TCR sequencing.

To sequence the TCRbeta CDR3 region, genomic DNA was isolated from the sorted cells. The immunoSEQ Assay was used for sequencing of TCRbeta CDR3 regions. Sourced from immuneACCESS, this table was stored by TCRdb with only in-frame sequences that have V and J called. A share of the clones is absent; for the studies checked, an unresolved V gene accounts for under half, and the remainder has no known explanation. This sample holds about 60,000 clones; about 90% were observed only once. Jointly, the top ten make up less than 5% of the sample. The count of this clone is one. Which antigen it targets is not known. Per-base qualities were not stored, and no clone one base away is much larger.

This receptor was taken from an adult with an advanced solid tumor such as melanoma, head and neck, liver or kidney cancer. Here the sequenced sample was CD4+ or CD8+ T cells sorted from blood, taken in a trial of the OX40 agonist ivuxolimab. The rearranged chain carries TRBV29-1 and TRBJ2-5; too little of a D gene remains to name it. The CDR3 reads CSGLEGTQYF. DNA sequence: TGCAGCGGGTTAGAAGGGACCCAGTACTTC.